Only one count was recorded for the clone carrying this T cell receptor beta chain. With 60 Vbeta and 13 Jbeta primers, the PCR was carried out. TCRdb keeps only in-frame clones here, not all; method: immunoSEQ multiplex PCR. The sample carries around 210,000 clones, around 79% recorded once. CDR3 length equals 14 residues. CDR1 and CDR2 from the germline V gene are SGHNT and YYREEE (reference sequence). Between the trimmed V and J ends, which lost 4 bases and 0 bases, there was a span of 10 bases. The source of the sample is a study of cytomegalovirus exposure and HLA in healthy donors. The source material was PBMCs. The TCR sequence derives from a male donor in good health and CMV-seropositive. The J gene is TRBJ1-1, the V gene TRBV5-4, with D maybe TRBD1 (5 bases). CDR3: CASSPDTLNTEAFF. The CDR3 DNA reads TGTGCCAGCAGCCCGGACACCCTGAACACTGAAGCTTTCTTT.